This TCR beta chain was found in a study of T cell responses to AZD1222 COVID-19 vaccine. Study-wide results and caveats: Of the AZD1222 recipients, only five to seven were seropositive at baseline. Without day 14 samples, only post-peak T cell repertoires were studied. CD4 TCRs linked to vaccination spanned spike, dominating at 160-218 and 743-854. Donors were chiefly white British, with a greater number of females, and clonal diversity was perhaps underestimated.

The table came from immunoSEQ multiplex PCR; TCRdb's copy has only in-frame clones and leaves some out. The sample has about 140,000 clones; about 89% are singletons. This clone was seen only once. Antigen: not known. This CDR3 spans 16 amino acids. The V gene end was trimmed by 4 bases and the J gene end by 0 bases; junction bases not matched to a gene: 4. From germline, CDR1 is MDHEN and CDR2 SYDVKM. The genes are TRBV28 and TRBJ2-1; 9 bases match TRBD2. This sequence originates from an adult who received the MenACWY meningococcal vaccine as a control. The material sequenced was peripheral blood, taken 28 days after the second dose of the MenACWY control vaccine. The CDR3 is CASSSLAGTSYNEQFF. CDR3 DNA: TGTGCCAGCAGTTCGCTAGCGGGAACCTCCTACAATGAGCAGTTCTTC.